This TCR beta chain was found in a study of OX40 agonist ivuxolimab in advanced cancers. Study-level information: Patients were given ivuxolimab, an antibody that agonizes OX40 (CD134). Study-level points and caveats: Normalized T-cell clonal expansion was also low in a subset of nonresponders. CD8+ T cells averaged more expanded clones than CD4+. Within 6 weeks, CD4+ and CD8+ blood T cells expanded clonally at 0.1 to 3.0 mg/kg.

The repertoire was sequenced with immunoSEQ multiplex PCR; TCRdb's copy has only in-frame clones and lacks some. Seen here are 15,000 to 20,000 clones, 90% observed once, and the top ten hold about 52%. Comment on this clone: Its antigen remains unknown.

V lost 0 bases, J lost 6 bases, and 9 bases lay in between. Germline lookup yields CDR1 SGHTA and CDR2 FQGTGA. The CDR3 totals 13 residues. This receptor was taken from an adult with an advanced solid tumor such as melanoma, head and neck, liver or kidney cancer. The chain carries TRBV7-3 and TRBJ2-7, with no clear D. The sequenced sample was CD4+ or CD8+ T cells sorted from blood, obtained in a trial of the OX40 agonist ivuxolimab. CDR3 in amino acids: CASSLTPVGEQYF. The CDR3 DNA sequence: TGTGCCAGCAGCTTAACGCCCGTGGGCGAGCAGTACTTC.